The rows below give T cell receptor beta chains drawn from one sample of a study of cytomegalovirus exposure and HLA in healthy donors. TCRdb keeps only in-frame clones here, not all; method: immunoSEQ multiplex PCR. The top ten hold about an eighth of the sample, which has tens of thousands of clones, just over 85% seen once. Sequencing was performed on PBMCs. The receptors shown here come from a middle-aged woman in good health and CMV-seropositive. CDR3s include the opening cysteine and the closing phenylalanine or tryptophan. The order of the fields is V gene, CDR3 protein.

V: TRBV10-3
CDR3: CAISEVENEKLFF

V: TRBV6-5
CDR3: CASSPNRNTEAFF

V: TRBV5-4
CDR3: CASSLGTGRQTYEQYF

V: TRBV7-9
CDR3: CASSQTTSGVTGELFF

V: TRBV5-6
CDR3: CASSLAVYGSANEQFF

V: TRBV18
CDR3: CASSPSGQNYEQYF

V: TRBV28
CDR3: CASRGAVLYGYTF

V: TRBV6-5
CDR3: CASSSTGGGGANVLTF

V: TRBV5-1
CDR3: CASSLEGWGDTEAFF

V: TRBV18
CDR3: CASSPAATNEKLFF

V: TRBV6-5
CDR3: CASSPMPGQGYGYTF

V: TRBV2
CDR3: CASALGTSGTDTQYF

V: TRBV6-5
CDR3: CASTDGDYYGYTF

V: TRBV7-2
CDR3: CASSLVSVNTEAFF

V: TRBV27
CDR3: CASRVASGNTIYF

V: TRBV19
CDR3: CASSIFRFSNQPQHF

V: TRBV2
CDR3: CASTILAAGAYEQYF

V: TRBV7-2
CDR3: CASSLHLGGEGGEAFF

V: TRBV2
CDR3: CASRSSVEAFF

V: TRBV29-1
CDR3: CSVEQGAYNEQYF

V: TRBV5-6
CDR3: CASSLEGVIGYGYTF

V: TRBV6-6
CDR3: CASTPGGYYNEQFF

V: TRBV28
CDR3: CASRPGQLYGYTF

V: TRBV5-5
CDR3: CASSQRQSTNEKLFF

V: TRBV5-1
CDR3: CASSLGSGDWTQETQYF

V: TRBV7-2
CDR3: CASSPGEGEKLFF

V: TRBV6-6
CDR3: CASSYSSQRVYEQYF

V: TRBV9
CDR3: CASSVGPRGSGGTRDTQYF

V: TRBV6-1
CDR3: CASSDWVWGQGEDTQYF

V: TRBV29-1
CDR3: CSVGEGPVADTQYF

V: TRBV6-1
CDR3: CASSEGWGIQETQYF

V: TRBV7-2
CDR3: CASSLAGTGHGYTF

V: TRBV4-1
CDR3: CASSQGGTAGGAQYF

V: TRBV5-4
CDR3: CASSTDRAYTF

V: TRBV5-1
CDR3: CASSDREYNEKLFF

V: TRBV7-3
CDR3: CASSLVGQGARAFF

V: TRBV4-1
CDR3: CASSLRRENYGYTF

V: TRBV7-2
CDR3: CASSLGGTSVTYEQYF

V: TRBV9
CDR3: CASSVGGQGNSPLHF

V: TRBV27
CDR3: CASSGLGGAKGSFF

V: TRBV7-2
CDR3: CASSSQVGSPYEQYF

V: TRBV7-9
CDR3: CASSLVSVDGYTF

V: TRBV27
CDR3: CASSFPTRTSGGRTDTQYF

V: TRBV9
CDR3: CASSVDGGPDTQYF

V: TRBV6-6
CDR3: CASSYSGQGYGYTF

V: TRBV7-2
CDR3: CASSTRQSDTQYF

V: TRBV4-3
CDR3: CASSQDFASGASYNEQFF

V: TRBV27
CDR3: CASSLIPLNEQFF

V: TRBV19
CDR3: CASEAGAQSYGYTF

V: TRBV7-9
CDR3: CASSLDRQGFNQPQHF

V: TRBV9
CDR3: CASSRTGDDEQFF

V: TRBV30
CDR3: CAWSLTGIQPLHF

V: TRBV5-1
CDR3: CASSSGQENEKLFF

V: TRBV25-1
CDR3: CASSGGGKETQYF

V: TRBV27
CDR3: CASSERGQGAYGYTF

V: TRBV27
CDR3: CASSSQGRPLHF

V: TRBV14
CDR3: CASSQGLATYNEQFF

V: TRBV15
CDR3: CATSRDRFTEAFF

V: TRBV18
CDR3: CASSPDRQLGNTIYF

V: TRBV5-4
CDR3: CASSSDRDQPQHF